This TCR beta chain was identified during a study of T-cell reconstitution after alpha-beta-depleted transplantation in children. Regarding the study as a whole: Some patients owed their high day-60 TCRbeta diversity to surviving recipient T cells and thymic progenitors.

A library of TCRbeta sequences, prepared with unique molecular identifiers, was generated. TCRdb called the PCR reads again in MiXCR, with one record for every CDR3 protein. The data show around 450,000 distinct CDR3 sequences, with under 20% seen just once and roughly 29% held by the top ten. This clonotype was detected only a few times. Its target is unknown. Germline-derived CDR1 and CDR2 are KGHSH and LQKENI. This CDR3 has 11 residues. V dropped 2 bases and J dropped 12 bases, with 10 bases sitting between them. This material consisted of PBMCs, mostly from graft donor cells, taken 360 days after TCRalphabeta/CD19-depleted stem cell transplant. This rearrangement joins TRBV18 to TRBJ1-2, with D tentatively TRBD1 (6 bases). The TCR comes from a boy under two years old who had a stem cell transplant for Wiskott-Aldrich syndrome, so the T cells may come from the graft donor. CDR3 region: CASSPGGGHTF. The CDR3 nucleotides are TGTGCCAGCTCACCAGGGGGCGGACACACCTTC.